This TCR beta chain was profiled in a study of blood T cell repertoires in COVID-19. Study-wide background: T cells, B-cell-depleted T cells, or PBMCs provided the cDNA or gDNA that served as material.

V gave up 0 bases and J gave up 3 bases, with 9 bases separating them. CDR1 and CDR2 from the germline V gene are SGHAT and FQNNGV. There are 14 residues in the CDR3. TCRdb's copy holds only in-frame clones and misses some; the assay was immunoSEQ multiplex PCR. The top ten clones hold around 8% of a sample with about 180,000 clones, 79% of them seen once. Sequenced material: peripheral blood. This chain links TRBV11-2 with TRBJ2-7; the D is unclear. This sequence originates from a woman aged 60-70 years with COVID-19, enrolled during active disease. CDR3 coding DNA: TGTGCCAGCAGCTTAGATGGAACAGTCTACGAGCAGTACGTC. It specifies CASSLDGTVYEQYV.